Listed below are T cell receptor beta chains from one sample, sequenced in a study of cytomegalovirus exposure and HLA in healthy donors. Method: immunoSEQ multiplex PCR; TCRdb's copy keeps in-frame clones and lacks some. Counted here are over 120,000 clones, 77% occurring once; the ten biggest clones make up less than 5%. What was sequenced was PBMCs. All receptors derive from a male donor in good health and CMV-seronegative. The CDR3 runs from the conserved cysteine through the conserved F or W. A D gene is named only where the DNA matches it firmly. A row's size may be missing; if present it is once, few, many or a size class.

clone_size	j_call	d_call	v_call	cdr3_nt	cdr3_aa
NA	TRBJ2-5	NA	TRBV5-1	TGCGCCAGCAGCTTGCCCCAGACAGATCAAGAGACCCAGTACTTC	CASSLPQTDQETQYF
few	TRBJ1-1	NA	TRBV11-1	TGTGCCAGCAGCTTACAAATGGCAGTGAACACTGAAGCTTTCTTT	CASSLQMAVNTEAFF
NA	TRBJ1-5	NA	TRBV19	TGTGCCAGTAATGCCCTATATAGCAATCAGCCCCAGCATTTT	CASNALYSNQPQHF
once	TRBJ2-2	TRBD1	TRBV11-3	TGTGCCAGCAGCCAGACAGGGCTCACCGGGGAGCTGTTTTTT	CASSQTGLTGELFF
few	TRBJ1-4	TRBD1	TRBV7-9	TGTGCCAGCAGCGCCGACAGGGAAGGTGAAAAACTGTTTTTT	CASSADREGEKLFF
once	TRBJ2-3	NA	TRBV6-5	TGTGCCAGCAGTTACGGCGGAACATGGGCAGATACGCAGTATTTT	CASSYGGTWADTQYF
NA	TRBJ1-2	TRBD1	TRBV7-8	TGTGCCAGCAGCTTAGTTGGGGGGACAGGCGGGTCGTATGGCTACACCTTC	CASSLVGGTGGSYGYTF
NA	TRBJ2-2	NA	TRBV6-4	TGTGCCAGCAGTGACTCGGCTAGCCCGGCCACCGGGGAGCTGTTTTTT	CASSDSASPATGELFF
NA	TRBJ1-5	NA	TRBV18	TGTGCCAGTATGCATAGGGAGACGAACAATCAGCCCCAGCATTTT	CASMHRETNNQPQHF
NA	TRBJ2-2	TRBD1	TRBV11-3	TGTGCCAGCAGCTTGGACAGGGTCGGGGAGCTGTTTTTT	CASSLDRVGELFF
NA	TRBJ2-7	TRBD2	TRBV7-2	TGTGCCAGCAGGCTACTAGCGGGGAAATACGAGCAGTACTTC	CASRLLAGKYEQYF
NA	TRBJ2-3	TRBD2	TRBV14	TGTGCCAGCAGCTTTGGTGGGGGGGGCACAGATACGCAGTATTTT	CASSFGGGGTDTQYF
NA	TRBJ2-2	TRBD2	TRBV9	TGTGCCAGCTGCCCCACGGGACTATCCAACGGGGAGCTGTTTTTT	CASCPTGLSNGELFF
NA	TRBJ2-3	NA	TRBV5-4	TGTGCCAGCAGCTTAGGAGGTCGGTCTGGCGCGCCGTATTTT	CASSLGGRSGAPYF
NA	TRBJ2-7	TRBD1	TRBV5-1	TGCGCCAGCAGCTTGGGGACAGGAAAGCAGTACTTC	CASSLGTGKQYF
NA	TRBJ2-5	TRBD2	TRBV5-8	TGTGCCAACGGACTAGGGCAAGAGACCCAGTACTTC	CANGLGQETQYF
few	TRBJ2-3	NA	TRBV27	TGTGCCAGCAGGGGCAGACTACTTACAGATACGCAGTATTTT	CASRGRLLTDTQYF
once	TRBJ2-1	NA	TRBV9	TGTGCCAGCAGCGTAGGGCTAGTAGCCTACAATGAGCAGTTCTTC	CASSVGLVAYNEQFF
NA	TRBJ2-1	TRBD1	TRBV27	TGTGCCAGCAGTTTATGGGGGACAGGGGGCGGGTGGCTGAACAATGAGCAGTTCTTC	CASSLWGTGGGWLNNEQFF
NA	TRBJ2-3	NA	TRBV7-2	TGTGCCAGCAGCTACTCGGCGGGCACAGATACGCAGTATTTT	CASSYSAGTDTQYF
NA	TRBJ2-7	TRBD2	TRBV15	TGTGCCACCAGCAGAGATTGGACTAGCTCCGGCTACGAGCAGTACTTC	CATSRDWTSSGYEQYF
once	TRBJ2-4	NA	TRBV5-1	TGCGCCAGCAGCGGAAAGTCGGGACTCAATAATGGCGGCAAAAACAGTCAGTACTTC	CASSGKSGLNNGGKNSQYF
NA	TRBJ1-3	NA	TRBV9	TGTGCCAGCAGCCCGCGACAGGCGAGCTCTGGAAACACCATATATTTT	CASSPRQASSGNTIYF
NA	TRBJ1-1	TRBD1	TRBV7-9	TGTGCCAGCAGCTTAGGGGACAGGGTAATCACTGAAGCTTTCTTT	CASSLGDRVITEAFF
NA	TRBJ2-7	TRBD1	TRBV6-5	TGTGCCAGCAGACGCAGGGACAGGGGGGACGACGAGCAGTACTTC	CASRRRDRGDDEQYF
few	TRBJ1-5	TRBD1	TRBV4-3	TGCGCCAGCAGCCCTGGGACAGGGACCAATCAGCCCCAGCATTTT	CASSPGTGTNQPQHF
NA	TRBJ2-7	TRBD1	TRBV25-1	TGTGCCAGCAGGGGACAGGGCTCCTACGAGCAGTACTTC	CASRGQGSYEQYF
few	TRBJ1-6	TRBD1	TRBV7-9	TGTGCCAGCAGCTTCCGGGGACAGAACCTTAATTCACCCCTCCACTTT	CASSFRGQNLNSPLHF
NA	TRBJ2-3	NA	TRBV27	TGTGCCAGCAGTTTAATTTTGGGCGCCGGAGATACGCAGTATTTT	CASSLILGAGDTQYF
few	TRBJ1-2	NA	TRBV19	TGTGCCAGTAGTATATCTGTTGGCTACACCTTC	CASSISVGYTF
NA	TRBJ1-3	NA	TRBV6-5	TGTGCCAGCAGTTACTCAACAGGCGCCAGGAACACCATATATTTT	CASSYSTGARNTIYF
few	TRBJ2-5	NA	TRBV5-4	TGTGCCAGCAGCTTGGGACCCCAGGTGGAGACCCAGTACTTC	CASSLGPQVETQYF
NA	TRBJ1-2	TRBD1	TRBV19	TGTGCCAGTAGTCGTTGGACAGGGAGGTCGGTCTATGGCTACACCTTC	CASSRWTGRSVYGYTF
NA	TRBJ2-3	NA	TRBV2	TGTGCCAGCAGTGAAAGCCGCCTTTCTAGCACAGATACGCAGTATTTT	CASSESRLSSTDTQYF
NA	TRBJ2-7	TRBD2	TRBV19	TGTGCCAGTAGTACCGGGACTAGAGCTCACGAGCAGTACTTC	CASSTGTRAHEQYF
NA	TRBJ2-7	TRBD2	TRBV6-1	TGTGCCAGCAGCCGGGGACTAGCGGACTACGAGCAGTACTTC	CASSRGLADYEQYF
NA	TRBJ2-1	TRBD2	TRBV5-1	TGCGCCAGCGGACCGACTAGCGGAGCCTACAATGAGCAGTTCTTC	CASGPTSGAYNEQFF
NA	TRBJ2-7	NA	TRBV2	TGTGCCAGCAGTTTTAAGGGGCTAGTCTGGGAGCAGTACTTC	CASSFKGLVWEQYF
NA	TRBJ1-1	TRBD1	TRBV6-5	TGTGCCAGCAGTTACCTAGACAGGGCGAACACTGAAGCTTTCTTT	CASSYLDRANTEAFF
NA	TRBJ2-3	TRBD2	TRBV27	TGTGCCAGCAGTCATAGCGGGAGCACAGATACGCAGTATTTT	CASSHSGSTDTQYF
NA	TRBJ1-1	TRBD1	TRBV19	TGTGCCAGTAGTGACGCACAGGGGGCTTGGACTGAAGCTTTCTTT	CASSDAQGAWTEAFF
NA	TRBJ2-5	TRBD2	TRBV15	TGTGCCACAGGACGGCGGGGGGAGACCCAGTACTTC	CATGRRGETQYF
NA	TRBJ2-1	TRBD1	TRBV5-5	TGTGCCAGCAGCTTCGGACAGGGGCAGAATGAGCAGTTCTTC	CASSFGQGQNEQFF
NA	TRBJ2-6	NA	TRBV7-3	TGTGCCAGCAGCGTACAGGGAGGGGTTTTTGGGGCCAACGTCCTGACTTTC	CASSVQGGVFGANVLTF
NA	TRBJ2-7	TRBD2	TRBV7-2	TGTGCCAGCAGCTTAGGGGTTCTAGCGGGCTACGAGCAGTACTTC	CASSLGVLAGYEQYF
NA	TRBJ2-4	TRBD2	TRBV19	TGTGCCAGTAGCCGTCCGGGACTAGCGGGAGGCCAAAACATTCAGTACTTC	CASSRPGLAGGQNIQYF
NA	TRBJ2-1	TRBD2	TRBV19	TGTGCCAGTAGTATATCCCCTCAAGAGCGGGACTACAATGAGCAGTTCTTC	CASSISPQERDYNEQFF
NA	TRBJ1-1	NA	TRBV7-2	TGTGCCAGCAGCTTAGGGATGGGAGGGAGCACTGAAGCTTTCTTT	CASSLGMGGSTEAFF
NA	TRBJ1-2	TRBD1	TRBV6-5	TGTGCCAGCAGTCCCGAGGGGGCGCGGGGCTACACCTTC	CASSPEGARGYTF
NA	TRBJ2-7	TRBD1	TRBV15	TGTGCCACCAGCAGAGACAGGGGGTCGAGCGAGCAGTACTTC	CATSRDRGSSEQYF
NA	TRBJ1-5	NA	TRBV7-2	TGTGCCAGCAGCTTATCAGGTCGCCCGTCCCAGCATTTT	CASSLSGRPSQHF